One and the same sample provided the 32 T cell receptor beta chains below, sequenced in a study of identical twins. TCRdb processed the 5' RACE reads anew with MiXCR; each CDR3 protein has one entry. The sample contains around 280,000 distinct CDR3 sequences, approximately 8% of which appear only once. This sample was also put to use in a study of yellow fever vaccine responses in identical twins.

The sample taken for sequencing was memory (CD45RO+) T cells sorted from blood. Source of these receptors: a woman aged 18-30 years in good health.

V usage is TRBV25-1 and J usage is TRBJ2-5; 15 positions agree with TRBD2. CDR3 length equals 17 residues. Germline trimming cut 6 bases from V and 4 bases from J; bases unmatched to any gene: 9. The germline gives CDR1 MGHDK, CDR2 SYGVNS. CDR3 bases: TGTGCCAGCAGCGGACTAGCGGGGGGGATGGGGGGAGAGACCCAGTACTTC. Translation gives CASSGLAGGMGGETQYF. The entire variable domain, with the rest obtained from reference TRBV25-1 and TRBJ2-5, is as follows: EADIYQTPRYLVIGTGKKITLECSQTMGHDKMYWYQQDPGMELHLIHYSYGVNSTEKGDLSSESTVSRIRTEHFPLTLESARPSHTSQYLCASSGLAGGMGGETQYFGPGTRLLVL.

This clonotype was seen ten or more times. This chain connects TRBV10-3 to TRBJ2-1; no definite D call. There are 15 residues in the CDR3. Trimming stripped 11 bases from V and 10 bases from J, with 27 bases between. Germline values: CDR1 ENHRY, CDR2 SYGVKD. The CDR3 loop reads CASLPGDSIVWEQFF. The CDR3 DNA is TGTGCCTCCCTCCCCGGTGACTCCATTGTATGGGAGCAGTTCTTC.

This clonotype appeared many times. The rearrangement links TRBV10-3 to TRBJ1-1; D gene unclear. Trimming pared 10 bases from V and 1 base from J, leaving 4 bases between. The CDR3 extends over 10 amino acids. Germline V gene lookup returns CDR1 ENHRY and CDR2 SYGVKD. The CDR3 DNA reads as TGTGCCACCGCGAACACTGAAGCTTTCTTT. Protein sequence: CATANTEAFF.

Ten or more counts support this clonotype. This chain connects TRBV7-9 to TRBJ2-1, with 7 bases identical to TRBD1. The V gene end was trimmed by 5 bases and the J gene end by 0 bases; junction bases not matched to a gene: 7. Per the germline V gene, CDR1 is SEHNR and CDR2 is FQNEAQ (reference sequence). This CDR3 contains 16 residues. CDR3 sequence: CASSQRTGGSYNEQFF. The CDR3, as DNA: TGTGCCAGCAGCCAACGGACAGGTGGCTCCTACAATGAGCAGTTCTTC.

A few counts support this clonotype. The chain combines TRBV6-5 with TRBJ1-2; D unclear. This CDR3 is 16 amino acids long. The germline V and J ends were trimmed by 2 bases and 5 bases, with 18 bases remaining between them. Germline V gives CDR1 MNHEY, CDR2 SVGAGI. CDR3 bases: TGTGCCAGCAGTTACCGGTCGCAGGTTGTGGGTTATGGCTACACCTTC. It translates to CASSYRSQVVGYGYTF.

This clonotype has a handful of counts. The chain links TRBV5-1 to TRBJ1-4; weak D call: TRBD1 (6 bases). Germline CDR1 reads SGHRS; CDR2 reads YFSETQ. Deletions cut 0 bases from V and 14 bases from J, with 17 bases between. The CDR3 loop spans 14 amino acids. The CDR3 bases are TGCGCCAGCAGCTTGGCCGGGGGCAGGGAGTCGCTGTTTTTT. It yields the protein CASSLAGGRESLFF. The full variable domain, its missing parts supplied by reference TRBV5-1 and TRBJ1-4, is KAGVTQTPRYLIKTRGQQVTLSCSPISGHRSVSWYQQTPGQGLQFLFEYFSETQRNKGNFPGRFSGRQFSNSRSEMNVSTLELGDSALYLCASSLAGGRESLFFGSGTQLSVL.

This clonotype was detected only a few times. The chain links TRBV20-1 to TRBJ2-7; TRBD1 matches 7 bases. The CDR3 extends over 12 amino acids. Germline V gene sequence: CDR1 DFQATT, CDR2 SNEGSKA (reference sequence). J gave up 2 bases and V 6 bases, and 4 bases lay outside the gene matches. CDR3 sequence: CSAPDRTYEQYV. The CDR3 coding sequence is TGCAGTGCCCCGGACAGGACCTACGAGCAGTACGTC.

The rearrangement joins TRBV25-1 to TRBJ2-5; 14 positions match TRBD2. V dropped 1 base and J dropped 5; count of bases not matched to a gene: 6. The V gene's germline CDR1 is MGHDK and CDR2 SYGVNS. CDR3 length: 17 residues. CDR3: CASSESPTSGRGETQYF. CDR3 bases: TGTGCCAGCAGTGAATCACCGACTAGCGGGAGGGGGGAGACCCAGTACTTC. The full variable domain, with the rest looked up from reference TRBV25-1 and TRBJ2-5, is EADIYQTPRYLVIGTGKKITLECSQTMGHDKMYWYQQDPGMELHLIHYSYGVNSTEKGDLSSESTVSRIRTEHFPLTLESARPSHTSQYLCASSESPTSGRGETQYFGPGTRLLVL.

This clonotype was counted between two and nine times. J is TRBJ2-3 and V is TRBV28; a possible D gene is TRBD1 (5 bases). The V gene's germline CDR1 is MDHEN and CDR2 SYDVKM. This CDR3 has 15 residues. Deletions cut 5 bases from V and 6 bases from J, with 18 bases between. For the CDR3, the DNA is TGTGCCAGCAGTCTCTCGGCAGGGCCCTTGGATACGCAGTATTTT. Translated: CASSLSAGPLDTQYF. Full variable domain (remainder filled in from reference TRBV28 and TRBJ2-3): DVKVTQSSRYLVKRTGEKVFLECVQDMDHENMFWYRQDPGLGLRLIYFSYDVKMKEKGDIPEGYSVSREKKERFSLILESASTNQTSMYLCASSLSAGPLDTQYFGPGTRLTVL.

In its sample, this clonotype was seen many times. The chain has TRBV7-9 and TRBJ1-2; D is unresolved. Trimming took off 0 bases at V and 4 bases at J, with 3 bases between the two ends. The CDR3 has 12 residues. Germline-derived CDR1 and CDR2 are SEHNR and FQNEAQ (reference sequence). CDR3 nucleotide sequence: TGTGCCAGCAGCTTAGCCAGCTATGGCTACACCTTC. Protein sequence: CASSLASYGYTF.

This clonotype has more than one count but fewer than ten. This sequence joins TRBV20-1 and TRBJ2-5; D unclear. Per germline, CDR1 DFQATT and CDR2 SNEGSKA (reference sequence). The CDR3 extends over 12 amino acids. V dropped 1 base and J dropped 5 bases, with 8 bases sitting between them. CDR3 nucleotide sequence: TGCAGTGCTAGAGGCGGTTGGGAGACCCAGTACTTC. Amino acids: CSARGGWETQYF.

This clonotype was observed many times. The V and J genes are TRBV6-5 and TRBJ1-1; 9 nucleotides agree with TRBD1. Germline V lookup: CDR1 MNHEY, CDR2 SVGAGI. The J segment lost 7 bases and the V segment lost 4 bases, leaving 16 bases of the junction unmatched. This CDR3 spans 17 amino acids. The CDR3 bases are TGTGCCAGCAGTTTAACCGGGACAGGGATACGGTCTGGTGAAGCTTTCTTT. The encoded protein is CASSLTGTGIRSGEAFF.

A few counts support this clonotype. This chain connects TRBV29-1 to TRBJ2-3, with D possibly being TRBD2 (6 bases). The V and J ends lost 7 bases and 3 bases respectively, with 8 bases between them. Germline CDR1 and CDR2: SQVTM and ANQGSEA. This CDR3 is 11 amino acids long. The CDR3 region is CSGGATDTQYF. CDR3 nucleotide sequence: TGCAGCGGCGGGGCTACAGATACGCAGTATTTT.

This clonotype was recorded many times. The chain recombines TRBV20-1 with TRBJ2-3; D unclear. There are 14 residues in the CDR3. V was shortened by 0 bases and J by 1 base, with 8 bases between the two germline ends. Germline V gene data show CDR1 as DFQATT and CDR2 as SNEGSKA (reference sequence). The CDR3 region is CSARDRQRTDTQYF. CDR3 bases: TGCAGTGCTAGAGATAGGCAGCGCACAGATACGCAGTATTTT.

This clonotype was counted many times. The chain joins TRBV7-9 to TRBJ1-1, with D perhaps TRBD1 (5 bases). V shed 6 bases and J shed 1 base, with 12 bases lying between them. CDR3 length equals 14 residues. The germline CDR1 and CDR2 sequences are SEHNR and FQNEAQ (reference sequence). As DNA, the CDR3 is TGTGCCAGCAGTCCGGGACTTACGAACACTGAAGCTTTCTTT. The encoded protein is CASSPGLTNTEAFF.

This clonotype was seen repeatedly, ten times or more. The V call is TRBV7-9, the J call TRBJ2-3; 10 positions match TRBD1. The CDR3 consists of 16 residues. With V trimmed by 1 base and J by 1 base, 2 bases remained unmatched. Germline values: CDR1 SEHNR, CDR2 FQNEAQ (reference sequence). CDR3 nucleotide sequence: TGTGCCAGCAGCTTAGAAGGGACAGGGGGCACAGATACGCAGTATTTT. As protein: CASSLEGTGGTDTQYF.

The chain couples TRBV5-1 to TRBJ2-3; D possibly matches TRBD1 or TRBD2 (7 bases each). V gave up 6 bases and J gave up 7 bases, with 24 bases separating them. Germline V gene sequence: CDR1 SGHRS, CDR2 YFSETQ. The CDR3 spans 16 residues. In DNA, the CDR3 is TGCGCCAGCACCCCGGGGGGTAGAGGGACAGCTTATACGCAGTATTTT. Protein sequence: CASTPGGRGTAYTQYF.

This clonotype was picked up many times. J is TRBJ2-3 and V is TRBV11-2; D not resolved. The CDR3 contains 13 residues. Germline CDR1 SGHAT, CDR2 FQNNGV. Trimming removed 5 bases at V and 2 bases at J, with 8 bases between. The CDR3 region is CASSHTYTDTQYF. CDR3 in DNA: TGTGCCAGCAGCCATACTTACACAGATACGCAGTATTTT.

There are a few counts of this clonotype. The rearrangement links TRBV2 to TRBJ2-3; no clear D. CDR1 is SNHLY, CDR2 FYNNEI, per germline. V was clipped by 2 bases and J by 0 bases, with 9 bases between them. The CDR3 spans 15 residues. CDR3 amino acids: CASSETAGSTDTQYF. As DNA, the CDR3 is TGTGCCAGCAGTGAAACAGCCGGGAGCACAGATACGCAGTATTTT.

The chain employs TRBV3-1 and TRBJ1-1; D is undetermined. The germline CDR1 and CDR2 sequences are LGHDT and YNNKEL (reference sequence). Trimming removed 4 bases from V and 3 bases from J, with 12 bases in between. The CDR3 covers 14 residues. The CDR3 loop reads CASSRGLGYTEAFF. CDR3 sequence (DNA): TGTGCCAGCAGCCGGGGTCTCGGTTACACTGAAGCTTTCTTT.

The chain has TRBV5-4 and TRBJ1-1; D remains ambiguous. Germline V gene sequence: CDR1 SGHNT, CDR2 YYREEE (reference sequence). V lost 0 bases, J lost 4 bases, and 19 bases lay in between. CDR3 length: 17 residues. CDR3 sequence (DNA): TGTGCCAGCAGCTTGGGCGGTCGATCTGGCGGGAGCACTGAAGCTTTCTTT. Translation: CASSLGGRSGGSTEAFF.

This clonotype was recorded at least ten times. The chain joins TRBV5-4 to TRBJ2-5; 8 bases align to TRBD2. The V segment lost 0 bases and the J segment 2 bases; nucleotides outside the gene matches: 6. The length of the CDR3 is 16 residues. Germline CDR1 is SGHNT and CDR2 is YYREEE (reference sequence). In DNA, the CDR3 is TGTGCCAGCAGCTTGGATGTTACTAGCGGTCAAGAGACCCAGTACTTC. Its protein is CASSLDVTSGQETQYF.

This clonotype was detected many times. The CDR3 reads CSVGLGPGEAFF. Here the CDR3 DNA reads TGCAGCGTCGGCTTGGGGCCGGGTGAAGCTTTCTTT. V and J are TRBV29-1 and TRBJ1-1; D possibly corresponds to TRBD1 (5 bases). V lost 6 bases to trimming and J lost 7 bases, with 15 bases between them. Germline V gene data show CDR1 as SQVTM and CDR2 as ANQGSEA. This CDR3 has 12 amino acids.

This clonotype was counted between two and nine times. The chain has TRBV2 and TRBJ2-2; D remains ambiguous. The V and J ends lost 6 bases and 2 bases respectively, with 7 bases between them. This CDR3 has 13 residues. Germline assignment: CDR1 SNHLY and CDR2 FYNNEI. CDR3: CASRADNTGELFF. The CDR3 DNA reads TGTGCCAGCAGGGCGGATAACACCGGGGAGCTGTTTTTT. The whole variable domain, filled in from reference TRBV2 and TRBJ2-2, reads EPEVTQTPSHQVTQMGQEVILRCVPISNHLYFYWYRQILGQKVEFLVSFYNNEISEKSEIFDDQFSVERPDGSNFTLKIRSTKLEDSAMYFCASRADNTGELFFGEGSRLTVL.

This clonotype was seen a handful of times. The chain uses TRBV3-1 and TRBJ2-3, with TRBD2 matching 12 bases. The CDR3 is 16 amino acids. Germline loops: CDR1 LGHDT, CDR2 YNNKEL (reference sequence). V gave up 4 bases and J gave up 3 bases; unmatched junction bases: 5. CDR3 in amino acids: CASSPLAGGRTDTQYF. DNA for the CDR3: TGTGCCAGCAGCCCACTAGCGGGGGGTAGAACAGATACGCAGTATTTT.

This clonotype turned up a few times. The V and J genes are TRBV20-1 and TRBJ2-3; 7 positions agree with TRBD2. CDR3 length: 16 amino acids. V trimming: 1 base; J trimming: 2 bases; junction bases outside the gene matches: 9. CDR1 and CDR2 from the germline V gene are DFQATT and SNEGSKA (reference sequence). CDR3 in amino acids: CSARGGGLFFTDTQYF. The CDR3 DNA is TGCAGTGCTAGAGGTGGGGGACTATTTTTCACAGATACGCAGTATTTT.

This clonotype was seen ten or more times. This sequence joins TRBV5-1 and TRBJ2-3, with D perhaps being TRBD1 or TRBD2 (5 bases each). The V gene lost 3 bases and the J gene lost 3 bases, with 38 bases spanning the gap. This CDR3 region has 23 residues. The germline CDR1 and CDR2 sequences are SGHRS and YFSETQ. The CDR3 region is CASSYPDLSVSVSGRGVTDTQYF. DNA of the CDR3: TGCGCCAGCAGCTACCCGGATCTCAGCGTTTCTGTGTCGGGACGTGGTGTGACAGATACGCAGTATTTT. Variable domain in full (rest from reference TRBV5-1 and TRBJ2-3): KAGVTQTPRYLIKTRGQQVTLSCSPISGHRSVSWYQQTPGQGLQFLFEYFSETQRNKGNFPGRFSGRQFSNSRSEMNVSTLELGDSALYLCASSYPDLSVSVSGRGVTDTQYFGPGTRLTVL.

The chain carries TRBV5-1 and TRBJ2-5; D tentatively reads TRBD1 or TRBD2 (5 bases each). The CDR3 length is 13 residues. The germline CDR1 and CDR2 sequences are SGHRS and YFSETQ. V was shortened by 3 bases and J by 5 bases, with 11 bases between the two germline ends. This chain's CDR3 is CASSSGTQETQYF. In DNA form, the CDR3 reads TGCGCCAGCAGCTCCGGGACCCAGGAGACCCAGTACTTC.

This clonotype was seen many times. The chain recombines TRBV5-1 with TRBJ2-3; 7 nucleotides match TRBD2. CDR1 is SGHRS and CDR2 is YFSETQ in the germline V gene. The V gene end was trimmed by 4 bases and the J gene end by 3 bases; junction bases not matched to a gene: 2. The CDR3 contains 13 residues. CDR3 DNA sequence: TGCGCCAGCAGCGGGAGGGCAACAGATACGCAGTATTTT. It translates to CASSGRATDTQYF.

J is TRBJ2-3 and V is TRBV7-6, with D maybe TRBD2 (6 bases). Germline CDR1 and CDR2: SGHVS and FNYEAQ. The CDR3 is 15 amino acids. V lost 10 bases and J 2 bases, leaving 19 bases between the germline ends. The CDR3 DNA reads as TGTGCCACTAAACGGGAGCCAAGGACCACAGATACGCAGTATTTT. Residues: CATKREPRTTDTQYF.

This clonotype was seen many times. This chain joins TRBV7-9 and TRBJ1-5; 8 nucleotides agree with TRBD1. J lost 6 bases, V lost 2 bases, and 12 bases had no gene match. The CDR3 has 17 residues. Germline CDR1 is SEHNR and CDR2 is FQNEAQ (reference sequence). The CDR3 spells CASSLTGGAGGSQPQHF. The CDR3, as DNA: TGTGCCAGCAGCTTAACAGGCGGGGCAGGGGGCAGTCAGCCCCAGCATTTT.

CDR3 sequence (DNA): TGTGCCAGCAGTTACAGTCGAACTGGAAACACCATATATTTT. It specifies CASSYSRTGNTIYF. The chain has TRBV6-5 and TRBJ1-3; D is uncertain. The CDR3 is 14 amino acids. V was shortened by 2 bases and J by 2 bases, with 7 bases between the two germline ends. Germline assignment: CDR1 MNHEY and CDR2 SVGAGI.